This TCR beta chain was sequenced in a study of OX40 agonist ivuxolimab in advanced cancers. Data came from immunoSEQ multiplex PCR; TCRdb stores just in-frame clones and leaves some out. The table records over 35,000 clones, about 89% of them present only once. The V gene lost 1 base and the J gene lost 0 bases, with 5 bases spanning the gap. The CDR3 runs to 14 residues. Germline assignment: CDR1 SGDLS and CDR2 YYNGEE. The V call is TRBV9, the J call TRBJ1-3; D is unclear. The specimen was CD4+ or CD8+ T cells sorted from blood, collected in a trial of the OX40 agonist ivuxolimab. This TCR was sampled from an adult with an advanced solid tumor such as melanoma, head and neck, liver or kidney cancer. The CDR3 DNA reads TGTGCCAGCAGCGTAACTTTCTCTGGAAACACCATATATTTT. It codes for CASSVTFSGNTIYF. The full variable domain, in which reference TRBV9 and TRBJ1-3 provide the parts outside the CDR3, is DSGVTQTPKHLITATGQRVTLRCSPRSGDLSVYWYQQSLDQGLQFLIQYYNGEERAKGNILERFSAQQFPDLHSELNLSSLELGDSALYFCASSVTFSGNTIYFGEGSWLTVV.